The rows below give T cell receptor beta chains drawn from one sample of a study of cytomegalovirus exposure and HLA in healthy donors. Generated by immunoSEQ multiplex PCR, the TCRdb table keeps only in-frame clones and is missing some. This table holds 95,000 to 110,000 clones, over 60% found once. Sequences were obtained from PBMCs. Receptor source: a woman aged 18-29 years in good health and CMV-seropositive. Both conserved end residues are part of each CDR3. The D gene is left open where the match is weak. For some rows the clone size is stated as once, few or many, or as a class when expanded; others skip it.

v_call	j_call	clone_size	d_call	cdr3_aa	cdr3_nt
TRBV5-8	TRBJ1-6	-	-	CASSSWNGQINSPLHF	TGTGCCAGCAGCTCCTGGAATGGACAGATTAATTCACCCCTCCACTTT
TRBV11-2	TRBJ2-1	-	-	CASSLLLGRDEQFF	TGTGCCAGCAGCTTACTACTAGGGCGTGATGAGCAGTTCTTC
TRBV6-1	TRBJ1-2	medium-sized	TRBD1	CASSGGTGSYGYTF	TGTGCCAGCAGTGGGGGGACAGGGTCCTATGGCTACACCTTC
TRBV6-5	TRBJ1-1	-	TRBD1	CASSYGQGVNTEAFF	TGTGCCAGCAGTTACGGACAGGGGGTGAACACTGAAGCTTTCTTT
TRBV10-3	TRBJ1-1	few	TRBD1	CAITRGAGGNTEAFF	TGTGCCATCACCAGGGGGGCAGGAGGGAACACTGAAGCTTTCTTT
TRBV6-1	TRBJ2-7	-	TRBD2	CASRPGLAALYEQYF	TGTGCCAGCAGGCCCGGACTAGCGGCTCTCTACGAGCAGTACTTC
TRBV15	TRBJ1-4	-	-	CATSRDRQSVEKLFF	TGTGCCACCAGCAGAGATCGCCAGTCCGTTGAAAAACTGTTTTTT
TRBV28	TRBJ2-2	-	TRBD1	CASSPDRVIRRELFF	TGTGCCAGCAGCCCCGACAGGGTGATCCGTCGAGAGCTGTTTTTT
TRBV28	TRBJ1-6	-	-	CASTPGTKNNSPLHF	TGTGCCAGCACCCCTGGGACAAAAAATAATTCACCCCTCCACTTT
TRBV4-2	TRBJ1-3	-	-	CASSQGVISGNTIYF	TGTGCCAGCAGCCAAGGAGTTATCTCTGGAAACACCATATATTTT
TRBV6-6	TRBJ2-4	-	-	CASSYAQVAKNIQYF	TGTGCCAGCAGTTACGCACAGGTGGCCAAAAACATTCAGTACTTC
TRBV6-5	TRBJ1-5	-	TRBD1	CASSSGTGVNQPQHF	TGTGCCAGCAGTTCCGGGACAGGGGTTAATCAGCCCCAGCATTTT
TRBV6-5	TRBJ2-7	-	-	CASSYSGSSYEQYF	TGTGCCAGCAGTTACTCGGGCTCCTCCTACGAGCAGTACTTC
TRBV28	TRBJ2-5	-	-	CASRWGGIAGGETQYF	TGTGCCAGCAGGTGGGGGGGCATAGCTGGCGGAGAGACCCAGTACTTC
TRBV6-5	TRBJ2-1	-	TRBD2	CASRVGLAAYNEQFF	TGTGCCAGCAGGGTCGGACTAGCGGCATACAATGAGCAGTTCTTC
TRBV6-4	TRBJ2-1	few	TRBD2	CASSTGTSGSDEQFF	TGTGCCAGCAGCACCGGGACTAGCGGGAGTGATGAGCAGTTCTTC
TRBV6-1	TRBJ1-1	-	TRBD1	CASRTGAPEAFF	TGTGCCAGTAGGACAGGGGCCCCTGAAGCTTTCTTT
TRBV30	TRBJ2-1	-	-	CAWSATRDEQFF	TGTGCCTGGAGTGCTACTAGGGATGAGCAGTTCTTC
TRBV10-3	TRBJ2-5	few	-	CAIGPAGRETQYF	TGTGCCATCGGCCCGGCAGGTCGAGAGACCCAGTACTTC
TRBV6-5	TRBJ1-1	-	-	CASSPLGQTEAFF	TGTGCCAGCAGTCCCCTCGGACAGACTGAAGCTTTCTTT
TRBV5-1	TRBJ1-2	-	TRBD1	CASSLVGTDYGYTF	TGCGCCAGCAGCTTGGTCGGGACAGACTATGGCTACACCTTC
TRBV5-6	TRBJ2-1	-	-	CASSFGTFYNEQFF	TGTGCCAGCAGCTTCGGGACATTTTACAATGAGCAGTTCTTC